These 19 T cell receptor beta chains came from one sample sequenced in a study of T cells in Graves' hyperthyroidism and ophthalmopathy. Researchers took RNA transcripts and amplified the TCR beta CDR3 regions from them. HTBI primers were the set used in a first-round RT-PCR of the TCR CDR3. TCRdb reprocessed the multiplex PCR reads with MiXCR, giving one entry per CDR3 protein. The sample consists of hundreds of thousands of distinct CDR3 sequences, under 25% of them appearing once. Sample: blood. Receptor source: a woman between 65 and 79 years old with Graves' ophthalmopathy.

This clonotype has more than one count but fewer than ten. J is TRBJ2-1 and V is TRBV6-1; D is uncertain. V was clipped by 5 bases and J by 0 bases, with 11 bases between them. This CDR3 is 15 amino acids long. The germline CDR1 and CDR2 sequences are MNHNS and SASEGT. In DNA form, the CDR3 reads TGTGCCAGCAGTTTGGGGTTACGCTCCTACAATGAGCAGTTCTTC. It specifies CASSLGLRSYNEQFF.

In its sample, this clonotype was seen a few times. The chain has TRBV7-2 and TRBJ2-7; D gene uncertain. The germline CDR1 and CDR2 sequences are SGHTA and FQGNSA. The CDR3 runs to 15 residues. V lost 6 bases and J lost 4, with 19 bases in between. As DNA, the CDR3 is TGTGCCAGCAGTCCAACCCGGGCCCAACGGTACGAGCAGTACTTC. It translates to CASSPTRAQRYEQYF.

The chain links TRBV5-1 to TRBJ2-1; D gene uncertain. The V and J ends lost 3 bases and 7 bases respectively, with 11 bases between them. Germline V CDR1 and CDR2: SGHRS, YFSETQ. The CDR3 consists of 13 residues. CDR3 DNA: TGCGCCAGCAGCTCCGGAGTTGGGAATGAGCAGTTCTTC. Translating it yields CASSSGVGNEQFF.

This clonotype turned up a few times. The chain couples TRBV20-1 to TRBJ2-3; tentative D call: TRBD2 (6 bases). The germline CDR1 and CDR2 sequences are DFQATT and SNEGSKA (reference sequence). CDR3 length equals 13 residues. The V and J ends lost 5 bases and 6 bases respectively, with 15 bases between them. In nucleotides, the CDR3 is TGCAGTGCTCCGAGGGGAGGTGGGGATACGCAGTATTTT. This encodes CSAPRGGGDTQYF.

As regards this clonotype: A much larger clone differs from this one at a single base, so this may be a read error. The rearrangement links TRBV2 to TRBJ2-5, with 8 positions matching TRBD2. The junction had 15 bases not matched to a gene; V was cut back by 11 bases and J by 10 bases. This CDR3 comprises 13 residues. Germline V lookup: CDR1 SNHLY, CDR2 FYNNEI. In nucleotides, the CDR3 is TGTGCCGGTAGCGGGGTACGGGGAAAGGACCAGTACTTC. Protein: CAGSGVRGKDQYF.

This clonotype was counted at least ten times. The chain employs TRBV28 and TRBJ2-4; the match to TRBD1 covers 8 bases. The length of the CDR3 is 12 residues. V shed 11 bases, J shed 7 bases, and the junction held 7 bases outside the gene matches. Germline-derived CDR1 and CDR2 are MDHEN and SYDVKM. CDR3 sequence reads: CASRTGFNIQYF. CDR3 in DNA: TGTGCCTCACGGACAGGGTTTAACATTCAGTACTTC.

This clonotype was observed many times. The genes are TRBV3-1 and TRBJ2-7; D not certain. V lost 5 bases to trimming and J lost 5 bases, with 7 bases between them. Germline assignment: CDR1 LGHDT and CDR2 YNNKEL (reference sequence). The CDR3 loop spans 11 amino acids. The CDR3 reads CASSNWNEQYF. The CDR3 DNA reads TGTGCCAGCAGCAACTGGAACGAGCAGTACTTC.

The genes are TRBV7-2 and TRBJ2-1; 8 bases agree with TRBD1. CDR1 SGHTA and CDR2 FQGNSA come from the germline V gene. This CDR3 spans 16 amino acids. Losses at the gene ends were 2 bases for V and 7 bases for J; bases not matched to a gene: 10. The CDR3 loop reads CASSLRTGSYGNEQFF. CDR3 nucleotide sequence: TGTGCCAGCAGCTTAAGGACAGGGTCATATGGGAATGAGCAGTTCTTC. The whole variable domain, filled in from reference TRBV7-2 and TRBJ2-1, reads GAGVSQSPSNKVTEKGKDVELRCDPISGHTALYWYRQSLGQGLEFLIYFQGNSAPDKSGLPSDRFSAERTGGSVSTLTIQRTQQEDSAVYLCASSLRTGSYGNEQFFGPGTRLTVL.

This rearrangement joins TRBV19 to TRBJ2-2; a possible D gene is TRBD1 (5 bases). The germline gives CDR1 LNHDA, CDR2 SQIVND (reference sequence). V was pared by 3 bases and J by 0 bases, with 8 bases between. CDR3 length: 15 amino acids. CDR3 loop: CASSISQANTGELFF. The DNA for the CDR3 is TGTGCCAGTAGTATTTCACAGGCGAACACCGGGGAGCTGTTTTTT.

This clonotype was counted once. A much larger clone is a single base away; this may be a read error. The chain employs TRBV20-1 and TRBJ1-6; D might be TRBD1 (6 bases). The CDR3 length is 13 residues. Germline-derived CDR1 and CDR2 are DFQATT and SNEGSKA (reference sequence). The CDR3 coding sequence is TGCAGTGCTACCCCCTTACAGGGTTCACCCCTCTACTTT. As protein: CSATPLQGSPLYF.

The rearrangement uses TRBV7-9 and TRBJ1-1, with D possibly being TRBD1 (5 bases). Trimming removed 1 base at V and 5 bases at J, with 11 bases between. CDR1 and CDR2 from the germline V gene are SEHNR and FQNEAQ (reference sequence). This CDR3 region has 14 residues. The CDR3 region is CASSLGDRLTEAFF. The CDR3 nucleotides read TGTGCCAGCAGCTTAGGAGACAGACTTACTGAAGCTTTCTTT. The whole variable domain, remainder taken from reference TRBV7-9 and TRBJ1-1, is DTGVSQNPRHKITKRGQNVTFRCDPISEHNRLYWYRQTLGQGPEFLTYFQNEAQLEKSRLLSDRFSAERPKGSFSTLEIQRTEQGDSAMYLCASSLGDRLTEAFFGQGTRLTVV.

The V gene is TRBV18, the J gene TRBJ1-1; TRBD1 might be the D (6 bases). The germline V and J ends were trimmed by 4 bases and 1 base, with 16 bases remaining between them. This CDR3 region has 16 residues. Germline values: CDR1 KGHSH, CDR2 LQKENI. CDR3 sequence reads: CASSRRLQGENTEAFF. The CDR3 DNA follows: TGTGCCAGCTCACGCCGCTTACAGGGAGAGAACACTGAAGCTTTCTTT.

Regarding this clonotype: A much larger clone lies one base from this, so it may be a read error. This likely comes from a read error, as the CDR3 has no conserved phenylalanine or tryptophan at its end. The chain employs TRBV25-1 and TRBJ2-7; TRBD2 matches at 12 bases. J gave up 6 bases and V 0 bases, and 9 bases lay outside the gene matches. This CDR3 region has 17 residues. Per germline, CDR1 MGHDK and CDR2 SYGVNS. The CDR3 coding sequence is TGTGCCAGCAGTGAATATCTAGCGGGAGGGCTTGGGGTCGAGCAGTACTCC. Translated: CASSEYLAGGLGVEQYS.

This clonotype was counted ten times or more. The junction shows a germline mismatch at one end, possibly a read error. The chain joins TRBV6-1 to TRBJ2-7; TRBD2 might be the D (5 bases). CDR1 and CDR2 (germline): MNHNS, SASEGT. The CDR3 sequence is 13 residues long. The CDR3: CASRETGSYEQYF. The CDR3 coding sequence is TGCGCCAGCCGCGAGACGGGATCCTACGAGCAGTACTTC.

This clonotype showed up many times. This chain links TRBV7-9 with TRBJ2-7; 8 bases align to TRBD2. CDR3 size: 14 residues. The germline CDR1 and CDR2 sequences are SEHNR and FQNEAQ (reference sequence). Trimming at V came to 3 bases and at J to 6 bases, leaving 7 bases not matched to a gene. CDR3: CASSFGSGSGEQYF. CDR3 bases: TGTGCCAGCAGCTTTGGAAGCGGGAGTGGCGAGCAGTACTTC.

This clonotype occurred a few times. The chain links TRBV24-1 to TRBJ2-1, with a tentative D call TRBD1 (6 bases). Germline CDR1 KGHDR, CDR2 SFDVKD. With 3 bases removed from V and 4 bases from J, the gap between germline ends came to 6 bases. The CDR3 extends over 13 amino acids. CDR3 in amino acids: CATSDTGYNEQFF. The CDR3 nucleotides read TGTGCCACCAGTGATACAGGGTACAATGAGCAGTTCTTC.

The chain is built from TRBV20-1 and TRBJ1-1, with no clear D. Germline V CDR1 and CDR2: DFQATT, SNEGSKA (reference sequence). The CDR3 contains 13 residues. V was trimmed by 6 bases and J by 1 base, leaving 12 bases between them. CDR3 protein: CSASNSGNTEAFF. DNA of the CDR3: TGCAGTGCGTCTAATTCAGGGAACACTGAAGCTTTCTTT.

This clonotype was seen a handful of times. V gene TRBV19 combines with J gene TRBJ1-1, with unresolved D. Trimming pared 7 bases from V and 0 bases from J, leaving 9 bases between. The CDR3 spans 13 residues. Germline CDR1 LNHDA, CDR2 SQIVND (reference sequence). The CDR3 sequence: CASNRAMNTEAFF. Written as DNA, the CDR3 is TGTGCCAGTAATCGAGCTATGAACACTGAAGCTTTCTTT.

This clonotype has a count of ten or more. The genes are TRBV4-3 and TRBJ2-1; tentatively, D is TRBD2 (6 bases). CDR3 length: 16 residues. CDR1 LGHNA and CDR2 YSLEER come from the germline V gene. With 0 bases removed from V and 7 bases from J, the gap between germline ends came to 16 bases. The chain's CDR3 is CASSQDLGGRGNEQFF. CDR3 bases: TGCGCCAGCAGCCAAGATCTCGGGGGACGGGGGAATGAGCAGTTCTTC.